Below are 3 T cell receptor beta chains sequenced from a single sample in a study of blood T cell repertoires in COVID-19 (dated by TCRdb to the early 2020s). The method behind the library was the immunoSEQ multiplex PCR assay. TCRdb took over this immuneACCESS table, retaining in-frame rearrangements with V and J assigned. Such tables are incomplete; in checked studies, under half of the missing clones stem from an unresolved V gene, and the remainder is unexplained. Present in this sample are tens of thousands of clones, 80% to 90% of which were seen just once. Clones ranked in the top ten supply 7% to 10% of the sample. The source material was peripheral blood. The receptors come from a woman in her seventies with active COVID-19.

This chain connects TRBV27 to TRBJ1-4; 7 nucleotides line up with TRBD1. Germline CDR1 and CDR2: MNHEY and SMNVEV (reference sequence). Trimming cost V 1 base and J 8 bases; bases outside gene matches: 7. The CDR3 is 15 amino acids. The CDR3 region is CASSLLLGGKEKLFF. DNA of the CDR3: TGTGCCAGCAGTTTATTGCTAGGGGGCAAGGAAAAACTGTTTTTT.

The chain uses TRBV19 and TRBJ1-1, with 10 bases fitting TRBD1. The CDR3 contains 17 residues. The germline gives CDR1 LNHDA, CDR2 SQIVND (reference sequence). The V and J ends lost 5 bases and 1 base, in that order; junction bases with no gene match: 10. CDR3 residues: CASSPPTGGVENTEAFF. DNA of the CDR3: TGTGCCAGTAGTCCTCCGACAGGGGGCGTTGAGAACACTGAAGCTTTCTTT.

The rearrangement links TRBV4-1 to TRBJ2-5; D gene uncertain. V gave up 1 base and J gave up 5 bases, with 8 bases separating them. This CDR3 is 13 amino acids long. In germline, CDR1 is MGHRA, CDR2 YSYEKL. The CDR3 nucleotides are TGCGCCAGCAGCCAAGTAGTTCGGGAGACCCAGTACTTC. As protein: CASSQVVRETQYF.